The next 15 T cell receptor beta chains were all read from a single sample in a study of cytomegalovirus exposure and HLA in healthy donors. Vbeta (60) and Jbeta (13) primers were used in the PCR. The table came from immunoSEQ multiplex PCR; TCRdb's copy has only in-frame clones and leaves some out. This table holds about 200,000 clones, around 80% found once. The sample taken for sequencing was PBMCs. The receptors here all came from a young man in good health and CMV-seronegative.

The chain couples TRBV28 to TRBJ1-2; D ambiguous. Trimming took off 2 bases at V and 8 bases at J, with 6 bases between the two ends. Germline V gene sequence: CDR1 MDHEN, CDR2 SYDVKM. CDR3 length: 11 residues. Here the CDR3 DNA reads TGTGCCAGCAGTTTAATGGAGGGCTACACCTTC. The encoded protein is CASSLMEGYTF.

The chain carries TRBV19 and TRBJ1-6; 8 nucleotides agree with TRBD1. V was clipped by 3 bases and J by 7 bases; unmatched bases: 11. Looked up from germline, CDR1 is LNHDA and CDR2 is SQIVND (reference sequence). This CDR3 comprises 17 residues. Written as DNA, the CDR3 is TGTGCCAGTAGTATTCCGACAGGGGCTCAACAAAATTCACCCCTCCACTTT. Amino acid sequence: CASSIPTGAQQNSPLHF.

The J gene is TRBJ2-2, the V gene TRBV14, with D perhaps TRBD1 (5 bases). This CDR3 contains 14 residues. Trimming took 1 base from V and 5 from J, leaving 8 bases between them. Germline CDR1 reads SGHDN; CDR2 reads FVKESK. This CDR3 reads CASSQVRGTGELFF. The CDR3 DNA sequence: TGTGCCAGCAGCCAAGTAAGGGGTACCGGGGAGCTGTTTTTT.

On this clone: A read error may produce the germline difference seen at one junction end. The chain is built from TRBV7-7 and TRBJ2-2; 11 bases are a match to TRBD1. The CDR3 covers 15 residues. The germline V gene encodes CDR1 SSHAT and CDR2 FNYEAQ (reference sequence). For the CDR3, the DNA is TGTGCTAGCAGCTTAGGGGACAGGGGGACCGGGGAGCTGTTTTTT. This translates into CASSLGDRGTGELFF.

V and J are TRBV10-3 and TRBJ1-6; 9 bases fit TRBD1. This CDR3 has 13 amino acids. Germline trimming cut 10 bases from V and 5 bases from J; bases unmatched to any gene: 3. Germline CDR1 is ENHRY and CDR2 is SYGVKD. As DNA, the CDR3 is TGTGCCAACAGGGACAGGGATAATTCACCCCTCCACTTT. Amino acid sequence: CANRDRDNSPLHF.

The gene calls are TRBV28 and TRBJ2-1; 10 bases match TRBD2. The length of the CDR3 is 15 residues. Per germline, CDR1 MDHEN and CDR2 SYDVKM. The J segment lost 3 bases and the V segment lost 6 bases, leaving 5 bases of the junction unmatched. The CDR3 spells CASRESGRGYNEQFF. The CDR3 DNA reads TGTGCCAGCAGAGAAAGCGGGAGGGGCTACAATGAGCAGTTCTTC.

The rearrangement uses TRBV7-2 and TRBJ2-7; tentatively, D is TRBD1 (6 bases). In germline, CDR1 is SGHTA, CDR2 FQGNSA. With 5 bases removed from V and 6 bases from J, the gap between germline ends came to 14 bases. CDR3 size: 13 residues. This chain's CDR3 is CASSPLGGGEQYF. DNA for the CDR3: TGTGCCAGCAGCCCCCTAGGGGGTGGCGAGCAGTACTTC.

This clone was seen more than once but under ten times. This chain uses TRBV25-1 with TRBJ2-1, with D maybe TRBD1 (6 bases). The germline V gene has CDR1 MGHDK and CDR2 SYGVNS. This CDR3 has 15 residues. The V end lost 3 bases, the J end lost 5 bases, and 14 bases lay between the germline ends. The chain's CDR3 is CASSDWTDRNNEQFF. CDR3 in DNA: TGTGCCAGCAGTGACTGGACAGACCGCAACAATGAGCAGTTCTTC. The full variable domain, its missing parts supplied by reference TRBV25-1 and TRBJ2-1, is EADIYQTPRYLVIGTGKKITLECSQTMGHDKMYWYQQDPGMELHLIHYSYGVNSTEKGDLSSESTVSRIRTEHFPLTLESARPSHTSQYLCASSDWTDRNNEQFFGPGTRLTVL.

The chain is built from TRBV9 and TRBJ1-1; 8 bases are a match to TRBD1. Germline V gene sequence: CDR1 SGDLS, CDR2 YYNGEE. Trimming at V came to 3 bases and at J to 3 bases, leaving 10 bases not matched to a gene. The CDR3 is 16 residues long. The CDR3 coding sequence is TGTGCCAGCAGCGCTCCCAAGGACAGGGAAGACACTGAAGCTTTCTTT. Translated: CASSAPKDREDTEAFF.

The J gene is TRBJ2-3, the V gene TRBV19; TRBD1 matches at 11 bases. The CDR3 extends over 15 amino acids. CDR1 and CDR2 (germline): LNHDA, SQIVND (reference sequence). V was pared by 5 bases and J by 3 bases, with 4 bases of the junction left unmatched. Here the CDR3 DNA reads TGTGCCAGTAGTGAGGGGACAGGGGGTACAGATACGCAGTATTTT. It yields the protein CASSEGTGGTDTQYF.

The rearrangement links TRBV18 to TRBJ1-3, with a possible D match to TRBD1 (5 bases). The ends were cut back, 3 bases at V and 2 bases at J, with 11 bases in the middle. The V gene's germline CDR1 is KGHSH and CDR2 LQKENI. The CDR3 length is 15 residues. DNA of the CDR3: TGTGCCAGCTCACCGGGGGGGTCCCCTGGAAACACCATATATTTT. Translated, it gives CASSPGGSPGNTIYF.

This clone was seen once. The chain uses TRBV6-5 and TRBJ1-1; 7 bases are a match to TRBD1. Looked up from germline, CDR1 is MNHEY and CDR2 is SVGAGI. With 2 bases clipped from V and 4 bases from J, the junction kept 10 bases outside the gene matches. CDR3 length: 16 amino acids. CDR3 amino acids: CASSYRETGRFTEAFF. Written as DNA, the CDR3 is TGTGCCAGCAGTTACAGGGAGACAGGGAGATTCACTGAAGCTTTCTTT.

This chain connects TRBV6-1 to TRBJ2-7, with 7 nucleotides matching TRBD1. V shed 10 bases, J shed 2 bases, and the junction held 8 bases outside the gene matches. CDR1 and CDR2 (germline): MNHNS, SASEGT. The CDR3 spans 13 residues. For the CDR3, the DNA is TGTGCCACGCAAGACAGGGCCCCCTACGAGCAGTACTTC. Translation: CATQDRAPYEQYF.

V is TRBV5-1 and J is TRBJ2-1, with a weak D call TRBD1 (6 bases). Looked up from germline, CDR1 is SGHRS and CDR2 is YFSETQ. V was trimmed by 6 bases and J by 2 bases, leaving 15 bases between them. The CDR3 is 15 amino acids. CDR3 protein: CASNRRDKTYNEQFF. The CDR3 DNA follows: TGCGCCAGCAACCGTAGGGACAAAACCTACAATGAGCAGTTCTTC.

This clone was recorded once. This rearrangement joins TRBV10-3 to TRBJ1-3; D remains ambiguous. Germline assignment: CDR1 ENHRY and CDR2 SYGVKD. V was clipped by 4 bases and J by 0 bases, with 13 bases between them. The CDR3 covers 16 residues. CDR3 in amino acids: CAISAGSPDSGNTIYF. The DNA of the CDR3 is TGTGCCATCAGTGCAGGCAGCCCGGACTCTGGAAACACCATATATTTT.